This T cell receptor (beta chain) comes out of a study of blood T cell repertoires in COVID-19. Study-level information: Nucleic acid was either cDNA or gDNA, and it came from T cells, B-cell-depleted T cells, or PBMCs.

Only in-frame clones appear in the TCRdb table, and some are missing; sequencing was by immunoSEQ multiplex PCR. The sample lists 70,000 to 85,000 clones, about 82% seen once, with 15% to 17% in the top ten. The CDR3 has 18 amino acids. Germline CDR1 is SGHVS and CDR2 is FNYEAQ. J was trimmed by 4 bases and V by 5 bases; bases with no gene match: 17. Sequencing was carried out using peripheral blood. The chain recombines TRBV7-6 with TRBJ2-5; 9 positions match TRBD2. The origin of this receptor is an elderly woman with acute or convalescent COVID-19. This chain's CDR3 is CASSDMPRGGAWVETQYF. CDR3 bases: TGTGCCAGCAGCGACATGCCGCGCGGGGGGGCCTGGGTAGAGACCCAGTACTTC. The full variable domain, with the rest looked up from reference TRBV7-6 and TRBJ2-5, is GAGVSQSPRYKVTKRGQDVALRCDPISGHVSLYWYRQALGQGPEFLTYFNYEAQQDKSGLPNDRFSAERPEGSISTLTIQRTEQRDSAMYRCASSDMPRGGAWVETQYFGPGTRLLVL.